A selection of T cell receptor beta chains follows, all from one sample in a study of cytomegalovirus exposure and HLA in healthy donors. Produced via immunoSEQ multiplex PCR; TCRdb's table is partial and in-frame only. Here the sample spans 150,000 to 200,000 clones, 86% being singletons. Sequenced: PBMCs. The receptor set was obtained from a woman aged 18-29 years in good health and CMV-seronegative. CDR3s include the opening cysteine and the closing phenylalanine or tryptophan. D genes are given only for firm matches. Expanded clones get a size class; other rows say once, few or many, or leave the size out.

TRBV18	TRBJ2-5	.	TRBD1	TGTGCCAGCTCTAAACCAGGGGGAGAGACCCAGTACTTC	CASSKPGGETQYF
TRBV12-5	TRBJ1-5	.	TRBD1	TGTGCTAGTGGTTCGACCCGTCCCACAGGGGAGAGCAATCAGCCCCAGCATTTT	CASGSTRPTGESNQPQHF
TRBV29-1	TRBJ1-3	.	TRBD1	TGCAGCGTCTCGTCCGACAGGGGGAAATCTGGAAACACCATATATTTT	CSVSSDRGKSGNTIYF
TRBV19	TRBJ1-2	.	.	TGTGCCAGTAGTACCCACCACGGTAACTATGGCTACACCTTC	CASSTHHGNYGYTF
TRBV7-3	TRBJ1-1	.	.	TGTGCCAGCAGCCAAAAGACAGACACTGAAGCTTTCTTT	CASSQKTDTEAFF
TRBV18	TRBJ2-4	.	.	TGTGCCAGCTCGGACGGACTAGCCAAAAACATTCAGTACTTC	CASSDGLAKNIQYF
TRBV2	TRBJ2-7	.	TRBD2	TGTGCCAGCAGGGCTGAGCGGGGGAGCAAAGTGGAGCAGTACTTC	CASRAERGSKVEQYF
TRBV7-9	TRBJ2-1	.	TRBD2	TGTGCCAGCAGCTTTGACGGGACTAGCGGGAGCAATTACAATGAGCAGTTCTTC	CASSFDGTSGSNYNEQFF
TRBV27	TRBJ2-7	.	.	TGTGCCAGCAGTTTTGAACGACAGGCGGCGCCTAGAGAGCAGTACTTC	CASSFERQAAPREQYF
TRBV9	TRBJ2-3	few	TRBD1	TGTGCCAGCAGCCCCAGACAGGGGGCAACAGATACGCAGTATTTT	CASSPRQGATDTQYF
TRBV5-1	TRBJ2-7	.	TRBD1	TGCGCCAGCAGCACCGGGACAGGGCCCTACGAGCAGTACTTC	CASSTGTGPYEQYF
TRBV5-1	TRBJ1-5	.	TRBD1	TGCGCCAGCAGCACCGCCCCAACAGGGACAGGGGGCAATCAGCCCCAGCATTTT	CASSTAPTGTGGNQPQHF
TRBV7-2	TRBJ1-2	once	.	TGTGCCAGCAGCTCAAACTATGGCTACACCTTC	CASSSNYGYTF
TRBV4-1	TRBJ1-5	.	TRBD1	TGCGCCAGCAGCCAAGACGGGACAGTCAATCAGCCCCAGCATTTT	CASSQDGTVNQPQHF
TRBV2	TRBJ1-2	.	TRBD1	TGTGCCAGCCAATCCAGGGGGTTCGCCTATGGCTACACCTTC	CASQSRGFAYGYTF
TRBV19	TRBJ1-5	.	.	TGTGCCAGTAGTATTCTGGGACTGGGGAATCAGCCCCAGCATTTT	CASSILGLGNQPQHF
TRBV14	TRBJ1-3	.	.	TGTGCCAGCAGCCTGGATGCGGGCTCTGGAAACACCATATATTTT	CASSLDAGSGNTIYF
TRBV6-5	TRBJ1-4	once	.	TGTGCCAGCAGACGGGGGGGTGAAAAACTGTTTTTT	CASRRGGEKLFF
TRBV9	TRBJ2-5	.	.	TGTGCCAGCAGCGTAGCCCTAGGCACCCAACAAGAGACCCAGTACTTC	CASSVALGTQQETQYF
TRBV2	TRBJ2-5	few	TRBD1	TGTGCCAGCAGGTCACAGGGGGGGACCCAGTACTTC	CASRSQGGTQYF
TRBV12-5	TRBJ2-1	.	TRBD1	TGTGCTAGTGGGGACAGGGGGAATTACAATGAGCAGTTCTTC	CASGDRGNYNEQFF
TRBV7-6	TRBJ2-2	.	.	TGTGCCAGCAGGTCGCGCAGGGGTAGCGACACCGGGGAGCTGTTTTTT	CASRSRRGSDTGELFF
TRBV9	TRBJ1-5	few	TRBD1	TGTGCCAGCAGCGGGGGACAGGGGGCCCAGCCCCAGCATTTT	CASSGGQGAQPQHF
TRBV29-1	TRBJ2-7	.	.	TGCAGCGTTGTCGGGGGTTCGTCCTACGAGCAGTACTTC	CSVVGGSSYEQYF
TRBV2	TRBJ1-5	.	TRBD1	TGTGCCAGCCTTAATCCGGGACAGGCCGTAAGGCCCCAGCATTTT	CASLNPGQAVRPQHF
TRBV6-5	TRBJ1-1	.	.	TGTGCCAGCAGAGGGGGAGGGAGCAACACTGAAGCTTTCTTT	CASRGGGSNTEAFF
TRBV19	TRBJ1-5	.	.	TGTGCCAGTAGTGTCGCTCAGGGCAGCAATCAGCCCCAGCATTTT	CASSVAQGSNQPQHF
TRBV5-1	TRBJ1-1	.	TRBD1	TGCGCCAGCAGCTTGCTGGCAGGGGGCACTGAAGCTTTCTTT	CASSLLAGGTEAFF
TRBV6-4	TRBJ2-7	.	.	TGTGCCAGCAGTGACCGAGGAAGGGGGTACTGCTACGAGCAGTACTTC	CASSDRGRGYCYEQYF
TRBV7-3	TRBJ2-6	.	.	TGTGCCAGCAGCCGAATCACAAGAGGGAGCTCTGGGGCCAACGTCCTGACTTTC	CASSRITRGSSGANVLTF
TRBV7-8	TRBJ2-1	.	.	TGTGCCAGCAGCCGGGTGTTCGGAGCGCAGTTCTTC	CASSRVFGAQFF
TRBV4-1	TRBJ1-3	.	.	TGCGCCAGCAGCCAAGCTCCCAGGGTTTCTGGAAACACCATATATTTT	CASSQAPRVSGNTIYF
TRBV5-1	TRBJ2-7	.	.	TGCGCCAGCAGCTTGTTCGGGACAACCATTTACGAGCAGTACTTC	CASSLFGTTIYEQYF
TRBV10-3	TRBJ1-1	.	.	TGTGCCATCAGTGAGTCAGGGGGAGCTGAAGCTTTCTTT	CAISESGGAEAFF
TRBV5-4	TRBJ1-4	.	TRBD1	TGTGCCAGCAGCTTGGGGACAGGGCGAGAGGAACTGTTTTTT	CASSLGTGREELFF
TRBV7-3	TRBJ2-7	.	TRBD1	TGTGCCAGCAGCACAGGGGTGGGCGAGCAGTACTTC	CASSTGVGEQYF
TRBV2	TRBJ1-2	.	.	TGTGCCAGCAAGGCAACTAGGGTGGAGTCGCGGTATGGCTACACCTTC	CASKATRVESRYGYTF
TRBV29-1	TRBJ2-5	.	.	TGCAGCGTTGGGTCCGGACAGTCTTGGGAGACCCAGTACTTC	CSVGSGQSWETQYF
TRBV6-1	TRBJ1-5	.	.	TGTGCCAGCAGTGAACCGACAGGCACCAATCAGCCCCAGCATTTT	CASSEPTGTNQPQHF
TRBV30	TRBJ1-3	.	.	TGTGCCTGGAGTGTATCTGTTTGGGGCAGCCTTAGAAACACCATATATTTT	CAWSVSVWGSLRNTIYF
TRBV4-1	TRBJ1-2	.	.	TGCGCCAGCAGCCATGACCGTGACCAGGCAGGCTACACCTTC	CASSHDRDQAGYTF